This T cell receptor (beta chain) emerged from a study of OX40 agonist ivuxolimab in advanced cancers. Study context: Dosing consisted of intravenous ivuxolimab at 0.01 to 10 mg/kg every 2 weeks. Broader study findings: CD8+ T cells were the subset that, on average, had more expanded clones than CD4+.

The CDR3 sequence is 21 residues long. From germline, CDR1 is MNHEY and CDR2 SMNVEV (reference sequence). The ends lost 5 bases at V and 0 bases at J; junction bases unmatched: 15. About this clone itself: Its antigen remains unidentified.

Method: immunoSEQ multiplex PCR; TCRdb's copy keeps in-frame clones and lacks some. In the table there are over 75,000 clones, roughly 93% of which are singletons. This receptor was taken from an adult with an advanced solid tumor such as melanoma, head and neck, liver or kidney cancer. The specimen was CD4+ or CD8+ T cells sorted from blood, collected in a trial of the OX40 agonist ivuxolimab. V and J are TRBV27 and TRBJ2-1; 14 bases fit TRBD2. CDR3 sequence (DNA): TGTGCCAGCAGTCCGGGACTAGCGGGAGTTTGGAGACTTAGCTCCTACAATGAGCAGTTCTTC. This encodes CASSPGLAGVWRLSSYNEQFF.